Listed below are T cell receptor beta chains from one sample, sequenced in a study of T cell responses to AZD1222 COVID-19 vaccine. Sequencing was performed with immunoSEQ multiplex PCR; in TCRdb, only in-frame clones are kept and a portion is missing. The sample has 140,000 to 150,000 clones; around nine tenths are singletons. The sequenced sample was peripheral blood, obtained on day 0 of MenACWY control vaccination. The receptors here all came from an adult in good health. Each CDR3 is given with its conserved first and last residue. A D gene is named only where the DNA matches it firmly. A row's size may be missing; if present it is once, few, many or a size class.

>NA|TRBV5-5|TRBJ2-7|TRBD2
TGTGCCAGCAGCCCGCGGGGACTAGCGGTAAATATGTTTGGGTACGAGCAGTACTTC
CASSPRGLAVNMFGYEQYF
>NA|TRBV7-2|TRBJ1-3|NA
TGTGCCAGCAGCTTCGTGGGGAGCTCTGGAAACACCATATATTTT
CASSFVGSSGNTIYF
>NA|TRBV9|TRBJ2-1|TRBD2
TGTGCCAGCAGCGTAGGTCCCATGGGACTAGCGATTGTGGAGCAGTTCTTC
CASSVGPMGLAIVEQFF
>once|TRBV27|TRBJ1-6|NA
TGTGCCAGCAGTTTAGAAAGGCCGGGTTCACCCCTCCACTTT
CASSLERPGSPLHF
>NA|TRBV24-1|TRBJ2-5|NA
TGTGCCACCAGTGATTGGAGGGTTGCGGAGACCCAGTACTTC
CATSDWRVAETQYF
>NA|TRBV11-2|TRBJ2-1|NA
TGTGCCAGCAGCGTAAGCCTGAACAATGAGCAGTTCTTC
CASSVSLNNEQFF
>NA|TRBV5-1|TRBJ2-6|TRBD1
TGCGCCAGCAGCTTAACAGGGGCTGGGGCCAACGTCCTGACTTTC
CASSLTGAGANVLTF
>NA|TRBV19|TRBJ1-1|NA
TGTGCCAGTAGTATAGGGATAGCGAGCACTGAAGCTTTCTTT
CASSIGIASTEAFF
>NA|TRBV28|TRBJ2-7|TRBD1
TGTGCCAGCAGGAGGCAGGGGGTCCCCTACGAGCAGTACTTC
CASRRQGVPYEQYF
>NA|TRBV5-5|TRBJ1-5|NA
TGTGCCAGCAGCTTGGGGCAGGGCGGCGATCAGCCCCAGCATTTT
CASSLGQGGDQPQHF
>few|TRBV29-1|TRBJ2-3|NA
TGCAGCGCCGCGAGTCAGACCACAGATACGCAGTATTTT
CSAASQTTDTQYF
>NA|TRBV7-2|TRBJ1-4|NA
TGTGCCAGCAGACCCCGGGGCAGCAAAAATGAAAAACTGTTTTTT
CASRPRGSKNEKLFF
>NA|TRBV29-1|TRBJ2-7|NA
TGCAGCGGGGGGAACGACGAGCAGTACTTC
CSGGNDEQYF
>NA|TRBV7-9|TRBJ1-6|NA
TGTGCCAGCAGCACCGGGACACGAAATTCACCCCTCCACTTT
CASSTGTRNSPLHF
>NA|TRBV19|TRBJ2-3|NA
TGTGCCAGTAGTAATTACGGAGATACGCAGTATTTT
CASSNYGDTQYF
>NA|TRBV9|TRBJ1-2|NA
TGTGCCAGCAGCGTAGTGGCAGGGGATGGTAACTATGGCTACACCTTC
CASSVVAGDGNYGYTF
>NA|TRBV19|TRBJ1-1|NA
TGCATGACTAGTTTTGCCCGGGGGGTGAACACTGAAGCTTTCTTT
CMTSFARGVNTEAFF
>few|TRBV5-6|TRBJ2-7|NA
TGTGCCAGCAGCCTGCCCTACACCTACGAGCAGTACTTC
CASSLPYTYEQYF
>NA|TRBV24-1|TRBJ2-3|NA
TGTGCCACCAGTTTCGCAGGGACAGATACGCAGTATTTT
CATSFAGTDTQYF